Described below is a single T cell receptor beta chain sequence and its context. Its antigen is not identified. V lost 1 base to trimming and J lost 3 bases; unmatched junction nucleotides: 6. Germline V gene data show CDR1 as LNHNV and CDR2 as YYDKDF (reference sequence). This CDR3 is 16 amino acids long. This sample is part of a study of cytomegalovirus exposure and HLA in healthy donors. Whole-study findings and limits: Confirmation was obtained in vitro that a few CMV-associated chains are specific for CMV antigens. For most TCR beta V segments, an earlier analysis put the productive rate at about 87% or about 30% of the time. Presence/absence analyses assumed roughly uniform sequencing depth across donors. In a later analysis, several top co-occurrence clusters appeared linked to parvovirus B19, influenza, CMV and Epstein-Barr virus.

The primer mix had 60 Vbeta and 13 Jbeta primers. The method was immunoSEQ multiplex PCR; TCRdb's version includes in-frame clones alone and lacks a portion of them. The sample contains over 100,000 clones, about 60% of which appear only once. The chain employs TRBV15 and TRBJ2-3, with 8 nucleotides matching TRBD1. The sequence was collected from a man aged 40-49 years in good health and CMV-seropositive. Sequencing input: PBMCs. CDR3: CATSRGGRQGTDTQYF. The DNA of the CDR3 is TGTGCCACCAGCAGAGGAGGGCGACAGGGGACAGATACGCAGTATTTT.